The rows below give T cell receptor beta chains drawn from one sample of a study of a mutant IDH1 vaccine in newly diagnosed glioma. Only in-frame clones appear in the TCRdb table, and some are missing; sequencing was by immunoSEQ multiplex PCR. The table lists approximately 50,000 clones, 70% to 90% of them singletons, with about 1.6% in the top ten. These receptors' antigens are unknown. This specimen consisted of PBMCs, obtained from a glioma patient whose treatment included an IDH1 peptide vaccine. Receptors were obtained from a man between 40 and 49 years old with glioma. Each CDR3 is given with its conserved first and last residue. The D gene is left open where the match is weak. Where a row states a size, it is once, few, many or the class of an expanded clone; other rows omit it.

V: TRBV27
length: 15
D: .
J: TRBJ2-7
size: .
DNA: TGTGCCAGCAGTTGGTCCGGGACGGATGTCTACGAGCAGTACTTC
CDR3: CASSWSGTDVYEQYF

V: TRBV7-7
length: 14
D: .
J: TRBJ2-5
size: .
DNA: TGTGCCAGCAGCTTAGCGGGGTTCCAAGAGACCCAGTACTTC
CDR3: CASSLAGFQETQYF

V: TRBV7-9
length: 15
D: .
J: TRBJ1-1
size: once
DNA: TGTGCCAGCAGCCCGCGGGAACTGGTAAACACTGAAGCTTTCTTT
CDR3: CASSPRELVNTEAFF

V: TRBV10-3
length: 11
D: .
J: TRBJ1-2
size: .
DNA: TGTGCCATCAGCGACCTCTATGGCTACACCTTC
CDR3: CAISDLYGYTF

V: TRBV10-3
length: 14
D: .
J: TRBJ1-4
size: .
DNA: TGTGCCATCAGTGAGCTTCCACGTGGGGAAAAACTGTTTTTT
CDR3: CAISELPRGEKLFF

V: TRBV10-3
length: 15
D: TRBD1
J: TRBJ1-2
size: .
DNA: TGTGCCATCAGTGAAATAGGGGGCTCCGGCTATGGCTACACCTTC
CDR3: CAISEIGGSGYGYTF

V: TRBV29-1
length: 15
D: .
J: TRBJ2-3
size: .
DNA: TGCAGCGTTGAGGCTCCGAGCGGAGATAGAGATACGCAGTATTTT
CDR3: CSVEAPSGDRDTQYF

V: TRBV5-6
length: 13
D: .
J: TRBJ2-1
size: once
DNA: TGTGCCAGCAGCTTGGTGGGCCCCGATGAGCAGTTCTTC
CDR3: CASSLVGPDEQFF

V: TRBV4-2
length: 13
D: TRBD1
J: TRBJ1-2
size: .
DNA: TGTGCCAGCAGCCAGACAGGGCCCTATGGCTACACCTTC
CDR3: CASSQTGPYGYTF

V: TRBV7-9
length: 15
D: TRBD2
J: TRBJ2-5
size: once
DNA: TGTGCCAGCAGCTTTGGGGCGGGAGCCGGGGAGACCCAGTACTTC
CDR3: CASSFGAGAGETQYF

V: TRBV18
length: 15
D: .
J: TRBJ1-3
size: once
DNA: TGTGCCAGCTCACCAGCTATGGGGGCAAGAAACACCATATATTTT
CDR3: CASSPAMGARNTIYF

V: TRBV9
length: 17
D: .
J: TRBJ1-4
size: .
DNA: TGTGCCAGCAGCGTAGAGGCGGGGGGAGAGGCTAATGAAAAACTGTTTTTT
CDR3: CASSVEAGGEANEKLFF

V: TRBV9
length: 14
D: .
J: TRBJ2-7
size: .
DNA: TGTGCCAGCAGCGCCACAGCGGGTACCTACGAGCAGTACTTC
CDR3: CASSATAGTYEQYF

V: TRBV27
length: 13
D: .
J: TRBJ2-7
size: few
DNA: TGTGCCAGCAGCTCTAGTTATACCGACGAGCAGTACTTC
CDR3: CASSSSYTDEQYF

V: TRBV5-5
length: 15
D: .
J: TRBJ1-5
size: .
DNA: TGTGCCAGCTCTCTTCTCCCGGGGAGCAATCAGCCCCAGCATTTT
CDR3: CASSLLPGSNQPQHF

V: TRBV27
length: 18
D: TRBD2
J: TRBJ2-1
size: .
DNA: TGTGCCAGCAGTTTACAATTATGGACTAGCGGGAGCTACAATGAGCAGTTCTTC
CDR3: CASSLQLWTSGSYNEQFF

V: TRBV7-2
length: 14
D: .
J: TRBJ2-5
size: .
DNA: TGTGCCAGCAGCCCTCAGCATTCCTCGTTGTCCCAGTACTTC
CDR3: CASSPQHSSLSQYF

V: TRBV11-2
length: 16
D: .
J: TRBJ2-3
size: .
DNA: TGTGCCAGCAGCTTAGGTAGTGGCACCTACACAGATACGCAGTATTTT
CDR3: CASSLGSGTYTDTQYF

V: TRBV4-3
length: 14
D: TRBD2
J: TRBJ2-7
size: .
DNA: TGCGCCAGCAGCCAAGGGACTAGCTCCTACGAGCAGTACTTC
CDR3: CASSQGTSSYEQYF

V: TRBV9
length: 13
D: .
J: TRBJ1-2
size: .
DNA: TGTGCCAGCAGCCCCCAGGATAACTATGGCTACACCTTC
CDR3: CASSPQDNYGYTF

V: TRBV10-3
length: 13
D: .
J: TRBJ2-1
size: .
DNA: TGTGCCATCAGTGATGGCAGGGGTAATGAGCAGTTCTTC
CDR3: CAISDGRGNEQFF

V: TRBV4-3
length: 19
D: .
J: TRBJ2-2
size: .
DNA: TGCGCCAGCAGCCATGCCTCTGGAGCGGGCTTTTTTAGTACCGGGGAGCTGTTTTTT
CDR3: CASSHASGAGFFSTGELFF

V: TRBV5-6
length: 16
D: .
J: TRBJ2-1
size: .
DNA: TGTGCCAGCAGCCGGAATGGGGGCGTAGAGAAAAATGAGCAGTTCTTC
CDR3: CASSRNGGVEKNEQFF

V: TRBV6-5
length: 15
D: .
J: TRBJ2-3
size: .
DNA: TGTGCCAGCAGTCACTACAGGACTGACACAGATACGCAGTATTTT
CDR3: CASSHYRTDTDTQYF

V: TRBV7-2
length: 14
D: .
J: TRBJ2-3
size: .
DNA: TGTGCCAGCAGCCCCACCGCTAGCACAGATACGCAGTATTTT
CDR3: CASSPTASTDTQYF

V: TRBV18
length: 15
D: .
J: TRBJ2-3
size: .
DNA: TGTGCCAGCACTTACACTGGGGGAAGCACAGATACGCAGTATTTT
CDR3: CASTYTGGSTDTQYF

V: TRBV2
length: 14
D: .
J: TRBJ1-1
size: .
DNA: TGTGCCAGCAGGGTGAGGGGGGGGGAGACTGAAGCTTTCTTT
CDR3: CASRVRGGETEAFF

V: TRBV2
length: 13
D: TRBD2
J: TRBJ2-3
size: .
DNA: TGTGCCAGTGGAGGGAGGGGCACAGATACGCAGTATTTT
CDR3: CASGGRGTDTQYF

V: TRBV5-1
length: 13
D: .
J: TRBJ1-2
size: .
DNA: TGCGCCAGCAGCTTTGACAGGAACCTAGGGCATACCTTC
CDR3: CASSFDRNLGHTF